Below are 28 T cell receptor beta chains sequenced from a single sample in a study of blood T cell repertoires in COVID-19. Libraries were prepared by immunoSEQ multiplex PCR; TCRdb keeps only in-frame clonotypes and omits some of them. The sample holds about 150,000 clones, around nine tenths seen once. The sample consisted of peripheral blood. The receptors come from a human donor in a cohort sampled during active COVID-19.

This chain connects TRBV19 to TRBJ1-5; no clear D. The germline V gene has CDR1 LNHDA and CDR2 SQIVND (reference sequence). Trimming shortened V by 4 bases and J by 0 bases, and 7 bases separated the two germline ends. This CDR3 has 14 amino acids. DNA of the CDR3: TGTGCCAGTAGTAAGTACGGTAGCAATCAGCCCCAGCATTTT. Its translation is CASSKYGSNQPQHF. Based on the CDR3 plus reference TRBV19 and TRBJ1-5, the full variable domain is DGGITQSPKYLFRKEGQNVTLSCEQNLNHDAMYWYRQDPGQGLRLIYYSQIVNDFQKGDIAEGYSVSREKKESFPLTVTSAQKNPTAFYLCASSKYGSNQPQHFGDGTRLSIL.

The chain employs TRBV3-1 (or the pseudogene TRBV3-2) and TRBJ2-7; possible D gene TRBD1, 6 bases. The V and J ends lost 5 bases and 5 bases respectively, with 13 bases between them. CDR3 length equals 13 residues. CDR1 and CDR2 from the germline V gene are LGHDT and YNNKEL (reference sequence). CDR3 residues: CASSLQGKNEQYF. CDR3 DNA sequence: TGTGCCAGCAGCTTACAGGGAAAGAACGAGCAGTACTTC.

The chain uses TRBV19 and TRBJ1-1; 11 bases map to TRBD1. Germline V CDR1 and CDR2: LNHDA, SQIVND (reference sequence). The junction had 3 bases not matched to a gene; V was cut back by 4 bases and J by 2 bases. CDR3 length: 15 residues. CDR3 in DNA: TGTGCCAGTAGTACGAGGACAGGGGGCAACACTGAAGCTTTCTTT. This encodes CASSTRTGGNTEAFF.

The chain combines TRBV7-2 with TRBJ2-7; 8 bases are a match to TRBD2. The V segment lost 2 bases and the J segment 2 bases; nucleotides outside the gene matches: 8. CDR3 length: 16 amino acids. Looked up from germline, CDR1 is SGHTA and CDR2 is FQGNSA. CDR3 loop: CASSLSVSGGTYEQYF. DNA of the CDR3: TGTGCCAGCAGCTTATCGGTCAGCGGGGGCACCTACGAGCAGTACTTC. The full variable domain, completed using reference TRBV7-2 and TRBJ2-7, is GAGVSQSPSNKVTEKGKDVELRCDPISGHTALYWYRQSLGQGLEFLIYFQGNSAPDKSGLPSDRFSAERTGGSVSTLTIQRTQQEDSAVYLCASSLSVSGGTYEQYFGPGTRLTVT.

V gene TRBV19 combines with J gene TRBJ2-2; 12 nucleotides agree with TRBD2. The CDR3 sequence is 20 residues long. The J segment lost 0 bases and the V segment lost 5 bases, leaving 13 bases of the junction unmatched. Germline V gene lookup returns CDR1 LNHDA and CDR2 SQIVND (reference sequence). The CDR3 DNA reads as TGTGCCAGTAGTGGCCTCATTCTAGCGGGGGGGTTCGCGAACACCGGGGAGCTGTTTTTT. It yields the protein CASSGLILAGGFANTGELFF.

There are a few counts of this clone. The CDR3, as DNA: TGTGCCAGCAGTTGGGGGACTAGCGGGGGTTCCTACGAGCAGTACTTC. Its protein is CASSWGTSGGSYEQYF. The chain carries TRBV6-5 and TRBJ2-7, with 14 bases lining up with TRBD2. This CDR3 is built from 16 residues. V was clipped by 4 bases and J by 1 base; unmatched bases: 3. Germline lookup yields CDR1 MNHEY and CDR2 SVGAGI.

The chain joins TRBV6-5 to TRBJ1-6; 7 positions agree with TRBD1. The CDR3 runs 15 residues. CDR1 MNHEY and CDR2 SVGAGI come from the germline V gene. The ends lost 6 bases at V and 10 bases at J; junction bases unmatched: 12. The CDR3, as DNA: TGTGCCAGCAGCCTGAGGGGGCAGGGCGACTCACCCCTCCACTTT. It codes for CASSLRGQGDSPLHF.

This chain uses TRBV5-1 with TRBJ2-5; TRBD1 matches at 10 bases. The CDR3 extends over 16 amino acids. The V gene end was trimmed by 2 bases and the J gene end by 2 bases; junction bases not matched to a gene: 6. Germline V lookup: CDR1 SGHRS, CDR2 YFSETQ. CDR3 in DNA: TGCGCCAGCAGCTTAACCGGGACAGGGGCTCAAGAGACCCAGTACTTC. Its protein product is CASSLTGTGAQETQYF. The whole variable domain, remainder taken from reference TRBV5-1 and TRBJ2-5, is KAGVTQTPRYLIKTRGQQVTLSCSPISGHRSVSWYQQTPGQGLQFLFEYFSETQRNKGNFPGRFSGRQFSNSRSEMNVSTLELGDSALYLCASSLTGTGAQETQYFGPGTRLLVL.

The V call is TRBV20-1, the J call TRBJ2-7; no reliable D call. The V end lost 0 bases, the J end lost 6 bases, and 3 bases lay between the germline ends. The CDR3 has 10 amino acids. Germline lookup yields CDR1 DFQATT and CDR2 SNEGSKA (reference sequence). The CDR3 DNA sequence: TGCAGTGCTAGAGATATCGAGCAGTACTTC. Amino acids: CSARDIEQYF.

V usage is TRBV9 and J usage is TRBJ1-5; tentatively, D is TRBD1 (6 bases). The V end lost 0 bases, the J end lost 3 bases, and 7 bases lay between the germline ends. The CDR3 runs to 14 residues. CDR1 and CDR2 (germline): SGDLS, YYNGEE. The DNA of the CDR3 is TGTGCCAGCAGCGTAGGGACAGACAATCAGCCCCAGCATTTT. It translates to CASSVGTDNQPQHF.

CDR3 protein: CASSLMGTGTNEKLFF. In DNA form, the CDR3 reads TGCGCCAGCAGCTTGATGGGGACAGGGACTAATGAAAAACTGTTTTTT. The rearrangement links TRBV5-1 to TRBJ1-4, with 9 bases identical to TRBD1. J was trimmed by 2 bases and V by 1 base; bases with no gene match: 3. The CDR3 covers 16 residues. From germline, CDR1 is SGHRS and CDR2 YFSETQ.

This chain uses TRBV6-1 with TRBJ2-5, with a weak D call TRBD2 (6 bases). V was trimmed by 1 base and J by 1 base, leaving 13 bases between them. Germline assignment: CDR1 MNHNS and CDR2 SASEGT. There are 16 residues in the CDR3. CDR3 loop: CASSEVGSGPQETQYF. As DNA, the CDR3 is TGTGCCAGCAGTGAAGTGGGGAGCGGGCCCCAAGAGACCCAGTACTTC.

The rearrangement links TRBV2 to TRBJ1-5, with a tentative D call TRBD1 (6 bases). V was trimmed by 5 bases and J by 5 bases, leaving 10 bases between them. The germline CDR1 and CDR2 sequences are SNHLY and FYNNEI. The CDR3 has 13 residues. In nucleotides, the CDR3 is TGTGCCAGCAGTTTGGCAGGGGATCAGCCCCAGCATTTT. It specifies CASSLAGDQPQHF.

V gene TRBV3-1 (or the pseudogene TRBV3-2) combines with J gene TRBJ1-2; D is unclear. Germline assignment: CDR1 LGHDT and CDR2 YNNKEL (reference sequence). The CDR3 is 13 amino acids. Trimming cost V 0 bases and J 8 bases, with 10 bases left between them. In nucleotides, the CDR3 is TGTGCCAGCAGCCAAGATGTCAGTTGGGGCTACACCTTC. Its protein product is CASSQDVSWGYTF.

CDR3 protein: CASEDRVGGYTF. As DNA, the CDR3 is TGTGCCAGCGAGGACAGGGTAGGCGGCTACACCTTC. The chain recombines TRBV6-6 with TRBJ1-2; TRBD1 agrees at 8 bases. The V segment lost 8 bases and the J segment 8 bases; nucleotides outside the gene matches: 7. Germline assignment: CDR1 MNHNY and CDR2 SVGAGI (reference sequence). This CDR3 contains 12 residues.

The chain joins TRBV9 to TRBJ2-1; 7 nucleotides match TRBD2. The CDR3 is 17 residues long. Germline V CDR1 and CDR2: SGDLS, YYNGEE. V lost 0 bases to trimming and J lost 2 bases; unmatched junction nucleotides: 8. This CDR3 reads CASSVEIPGRAYNEQFF. The CDR3 coding sequence is TGTGCCAGCAGCGTAGAAATTCCAGGGAGGGCCTACAATGAGCAGTTCTTC.

The chain recombines TRBV19 with TRBJ1-1; D call uncertain. Germline V gene sequence: CDR1 LNHDA, CDR2 SQIVND (reference sequence). V was trimmed by 5 bases and J by 1 base, leaving 11 bases between them. This CDR3 contains 14 residues. Written as DNA, the CDR3 is TGTGCCAGTAGTCTTGGCGGGCCGAACACTGAAGCTTTCTTT. Translating gives CASSLGGPNTEAFF.

The chain uses TRBV4-2 and TRBJ2-1; 11 nucleotides agree with TRBD2. Germline assignment: CDR1 LGHNA and CDR2 YNFKEQ. After removal of 0 bases from V and 10 bases from J, the junction contained 20 bases not matched to a gene. The CDR3 runs 20 residues. CDR3 protein: CASSQDLPLQTSGKQREQFF. The CDR3 DNA reads as TGTGCCAGCAGCCAAGATCTCCCCCTCCAGACTAGCGGGAAACAACGGGAGCAGTTCTTC.

The chain uses TRBV19 and TRBJ2-1, with TRBD1 matching over 7 bases. The CDR3 extends over 12 amino acids. The J segment lost 11 bases and the V segment lost 4 bases, leaving 5 bases of the junction unmatched. Germline CDR1 LNHDA, CDR2 SQIVND (reference sequence). The chain's CDR3 is CASSTPGQQQFF. The CDR3 DNA sequence: TGTGCCAGTAGTACTCCGGGACAGCAGCAGTTCTTC.

The J gene is TRBJ1-6, the V gene TRBV5-1, with TRBD1 matching over 7 bases. Germline V CDR1 and CDR2: SGHRS, YFSETQ. CDR3 length equals 15 residues. The junction had 10 bases not matched to a gene; V was cut back by 5 bases and J by 8 bases. In DNA, the CDR3 is TGCGCCAGCAGTTATACCTCAGGGGGAGATTCACCCCTCCACTTT. Translating gives CASSYTSGGDSPLHF. Using reference TRBV5-1 and TRBJ1-6 for the parts outside the CDR3, the full variable domain is KAGVTQTPRYLIKTRGQQVTLSCSPISGHRSVSWYQQTPGQGLQFLFEYFSETQRNKGNFPGRFSGRQFSNSRSEMNVSTLELGDSALYLCASSYTSGGDSPLHFGNGTRLTVT.

The chain uses TRBV28 and TRBJ2-7; TRBD1 might be the D (6 bases). This CDR3 spans 14 amino acids. CDR1 is MDHEN and CDR2 is SYDVKM in the germline V gene. Trimming cost V 6 bases and J 2 bases, with 14 bases left between them. CDR3 sequence: CASRPTGRTYEQYF. The CDR3 DNA is TGTGCCAGCAGACCGACAGGCCGGACCTACGAGCAGTACTTC.

CDR3 sequence reads: CASSLSPQGFEGGYTF. The CDR3 DNA follows: TGTGCCAGCAGCCTATCGCCTCAGGGTTTTGAAGGCGGCTACACCTTC. This chain connects TRBV3-1 (or the pseudogene TRBV3-2) to TRBJ1-2; TRBD1 is a possible D gene (5 bases). The CDR3 has 16 amino acids. The ends were cut back, 4 bases at V and 8 bases at J, with 23 bases in the middle. The germline V gene encodes CDR1 LGHDT and CDR2 YNNKEL (reference sequence).

The CDR3 region has the DNA TGTGCCAGCAGTTTGAGGACAGAAAAACTGTTTTTT. It codes for CASSLRTEKLFF. The chain couples TRBV28 to TRBJ1-4; maybe TRBD1 (5 bases). The germline CDR1 and CDR2 sequences are MDHEN and SYDVKM. This CDR3 has 12 amino acids. V lost 3 bases and J 8 bases, leaving 7 bases between the germline ends.

The chain recombines TRBV30 with TRBJ2-7, with TRBD2 matching over 9 bases. V was pared by 1 base and J by 6 bases, with 10 bases of the junction left unmatched. Germline loops: CDR1 GTSNPN, CDR2 SVGIG (reference sequence). The CDR3 is made up of 15 amino acids. CDR3 DNA sequence: TGTGCCTGGAGTGGTTTGGCGGGAGGGGGGCTCGAGCAGTACTTC. Translating gives CAWSGLAGGGLEQYF. Looking up the rest from reference TRBV30 and TRBJ2-7 gives the full variable domain: SQTIHQWPATLVQPVGSPLSLECTVEGTSNPNLYWYRQAAGRGLQLLFYSVGIGQISSEVPQNLSASRPQDRQFILSSKKLLLSDSGFYLCAWSGLAGGGLEQYFGPGTRLTVT.

V is TRBV10-3 and J is TRBJ1-1, with TRBD1 as a possible D gene (6 bases). Germline CDR1 ENHRY, CDR2 SYGVKD. V was trimmed by 3 bases and J by 2 bases, leaving 13 bases between them. The CDR3 extends over 15 amino acids. CDR3 bases: TGTGCCATCAGTGACTCGGGACAACCCAACACTGAAGCTTTCTTT. It encodes CAISDSGQPNTEAFF.

The chain combines TRBV29-1 with TRBJ2-3; TRBD1 might be the D (5 bases). From germline, CDR1 is SQVTM and CDR2 ANQGSEA. V was pared by 7 bases and J by 8 bases, with 16 bases between. This CDR3 spans 12 amino acids. This chain's CDR3 is CSAVIRQLTQYF. As DNA, the CDR3 is TGCAGCGCCGTAATTAGACAGCTTACGCAGTATTTT.

V gene TRBV25-1 combines with J gene TRBJ1-1, with D possibly being TRBD1 (5 bases). The CDR3 spans 14 residues. Germline lookup yields CDR1 MGHDK and CDR2 SYGVNS. Trimming cost V 5 bases and J 1 base, with 11 bases left between them. The CDR3 protein is CASSHSGQNTEAFF. DNA of the CDR3: TGTGCCAGCAGTCACTCCGGACAGAACACTGAAGCTTTCTTT.

In regard to this clone: At one of its ends the junction is not consistent with the germline gene, which may arise from a read error. CDR3 protein: CASSPWTSANTGKLFF. CDR3 nucleotides: TGTGCCAGCAGCCCTTGGACTAGCGCGAACACCGGGAAGCTGTTTTTT. The genes are TRBV7-2 and TRBJ2-2; 9 bases agree with TRBD2. The germline CDR1 and CDR2 sequences are SGHTA and FQGNSA. This CDR3 is built from 16 residues. Full variable domain (rest looked up from reference TRBV7-2 and TRBJ2-2): GAGVSQSPSNKVTEKGKDVELRCDPISGHTALYWYRQSLGQGLEFLIYFQGNSAPDKSGLPSDRFSAERTGGSVSTLTIQRTQQEDSAVYLCASSPWTSANTGKLFFGEGSRLTVL.